What follows describes a single T cell receptor (beta chain). No antigen is known for it. There are no base qualities to consult, and no much larger clone falls within one base. Whole blood was collected in K2EDTA tubes by collaborating institutions according to the institutions' own protocols. Collaborator samples were shipped for TCRbeta analysis as frozen whole blood, isolated PBMCs, or DNA extracted from either sample type. TCRbeta CDR3 regions were amplified from genomic DNA by means of the immunoSEQ Assay, a bias-controlled multiplex PCR. In the original analysis: The number of nucleated cells in each sample was estimated by amplification of reference gene primers within the assay. To quantify the absolute abundance of each unique TCRbeta CDR3 rearrangement, sequence reads were collapsed and filtered. Productive Simpson clonality was computed per sample as the square root of Simpson's diversity index over productive rearrangements. TCRdb re-hosts the immuneACCESS table, in-frame sequences only. Its copies lack some clones; in the studies checked, an unresolved V gene accounts for under half of them, and the cause for the rest is not known. That table furnishes V, J and clone size, whereas the DNA furnished D and trimming. Present in this sample are around 60,000 clones, about nine tenths of which were seen just once. The ten largest make up more than 13% of the sample.

These data come from a study of blood T cell repertoires in COVID-19 (dated by TCRdb to the early 2020s). Background for the entire study: Samples from collaborators originated in the United States, Italy and Spain and spanned both the acute and convalescent phases of COVID-19. A freely available public database, intended as a resource for researchers studying the immune response to SARS-CoV-2, is where the repertoires were released. The material from the prospective study consisted of cDNA or gDNA derived from T cells, B-cell-depleted T cells, or PBMCs. Where available, HLA class I and class II types were obtained from metadata supplied by the sample provider rather than from assay-based typing. The sample metadata nearly always contained a de-identified subject ID, COVID-19 status, age in years and sex. Samples were obtained from the ongoing ImmuneRACE study (first 160 participants) and from about 1,300 subjects provided by 6 global collaborators. Subjects who had been exposed to COVID-19, were actively infected with it, or had recovered from it provided the deeply sampled blood TCRbeta repertoires that made up the dataset.

The V end gives up 3 bases and the J end 4 bases, leaving 2 bases in the junction not matched to a gene. CDR3 length: 13 amino acids, cysteine to phenylalanine. Solely the CDR3 DNA is kept, with 39 bases framed from the first base. CDR1 and CDR2 were assigned from the germline V gene (reference sequence) as LNHDA and SQIVND. What the research found in general, with its limitations: The quantity of clinical and demographic metadata differed by source and by participant and was supplied without curation.

The chain couples TRBV19 to TRBJ1-1, with TRBD1 matching 7 junction bases. The TCR was taken from an older woman with active COVID-19. The specimen was peripheral blood. The base sequence is TGTGCCAGTAGTATCACAGGGGCCACTGAAGCTTTCTTT. It translates to CASSITGATEAFF.